The T cell receptor (beta chain) described here comes from a study of shared clonotypes between healthy human individuals (TCRdb year 2020). Concerning the study at large: Three men and two women, aged 18 to 49 years, made up the cohort. Each donor's leukapheresis produced roughly between roughly 0.9 and 8.9 billion PBMCs. For each donor, CD4 naive and CD4 memory were each given three plates, CD8 naive was given two plates, and CD8 memory was given one plate. To estimate repertoire size and how much clonotypes are shared between individuals, the study performed deep sequencing of blood TCR repertoires from 4 to 6 healthy adults. Libraries were prepared and TCR repertoires were sequenced by different laboratories using diverse techniques, in order to increase sequencing depth and limit assay-specific biases.

Using the deep immunoSEQ assay, multiplex PCR amplified TCR CDR3 regions from genomic DNA. For each cell subset, the extracted genomic DNA was distributed evenly across all wells of several immunoSEQ 96-well plates, and each plate served as one replicate. For sorted subsets, each replicate PCR was loaded with around 200 ng genomic DNA, equivalent to approximately 33,000 T cell genomes. Purified libraries were quantified with a Qubit 3.0 fluorometer, sized on a Bioanalyzer 2100, and re-quantified with the KAPA Library Quantification kit. Each immunoSEQ 96-well plate was sequenced on its own single-read 150-cycle Illumina NextSeq 550 flow cell. The original pipeline was this. Because the immunoSEQ output included only junctional sequences and no quality scores, the filtering could not be the same as the filtering used for full-length reads. To assign V/J genes and CDR3, sequences were annotated using PyIR, a Python wrapper for IgBLAST v1.9, with IMGT germline references. Reads were removed for weak V/J assignments (E-value above 1e-6), missing CDR3, stop codons, out-of-frame junctions, or ambiguous translated residues. V3J clonotypes were defined by identical inferred V gene, J gene, and CDR3 amino acid sequence. The percentage overlap between two repertoires was calculated by dividing the number of shared unique clonotypes by the size of the smaller repertoire. Three approaches were used to assess repertoire richness: RTK rarefaction, the Chao1 estimator, and Recon v2.1 estimates of unobserved clonotypes. For all TCRbeta clonotypes obtained by the gDNA method from a few donors, generation probabilities were computed with OLGA. TCRdb took over this immuneACCESS table, retaining in-frame rearrangements with V and J assigned. Such tables are incomplete; in checked studies, under half of the missing clones stem from an unresolved V gene, and the remainder is unexplained. V and J calls and clone size are those listed in that table; D and trimming were worked out from the DNA. Across this sample there are 2 million or so clones, with about 95% seen only once. The biggest ten clones account for 1% to 1.3% of the sample.

As regards this clone: It has no known antigen specificity. Base qualities are not provided; no much larger clone lies one nucleotide away.

The full study reports these points: Pairwise subsampling led to the expectation that sequencing depth would affect the degree of clonotype sharing among donors. Across a few donors, around 5% of naive CD4, around 3.5% of naive CD8, about 2% of memory CD4, and about 0.44% of memory CD8 clonotypes were shared. Incomplete sequencing was indicated by rarefaction of sorted-subset datasets, despite the large sequencing depth. Because the study included only a small number of donors, the genetic and exposure-history diversity represented was limited. Sampling was limited to blood, and TCR repertoires in tissue likely differ from TCR repertoires in blood. Naive subsets generally had larger estimated clonotype richness than memory subsets. Compared with non-shared clonotypes, the clonotypes found in all four sorted-subset donors had higher generation probabilities.

V is reduced by 4 bases and J by 6 bases, leaving a spacing of 16 bases between them. The germline V gene encodes CDR1 LNHNV and CDR2 YYDKDF (reference sequence). The CDR3 starts with the cysteine, ends with the phenylalanine, and has 14 residues. The retained sequence is limited to the CDR3, 42 bases, with the frame set at the first base. CD8 naive samples were obtained by positive selection for CCR7 among CD45RO-negative cells, yielding a CD45RA+CCR7+ population from which TemRA cells were excluded. Donors were healthy HIV-negative adults with no recently reported acute infections or vaccinations. Every donor was a Caucasian adult residing in Nashville, Tennessee, USA. Blood was obtained by leukapheresis, after which PBMCs were separated by Ficoll-Histopaque density gradient centrifugation and cryopreserved in liquid nitrogen vapor phase. Analytical flow cytometry was used to check the purity and quantity of each magnetically sorted T cell population. Genomic DNA was isolated from every sorted fraction and measured by UV absorbance on a Nanodrop 2000c.

Sample: naive CD8+ T cells sorted from blood. The cell subset or site label, as the study defines it: CD45RA+CCR7+. The rearranged segments are TRBV15 and TRBJ2-7; there is no confident call for the D gene. The receptor was derived from a young man in good health. The CDR3 protein sequence reads: CATSKGREEREQYF. The bases are TGTGCCACCAGCAAAGGTAGGGAAGAGCGCGAGCAGTACTTC. The reference TRBV15 and TRBJ2-7 proteins fill in what lies around the CDR3, so the full variable domain reads DAMVIQNPRYQVTQFGKPVTLSCSQTLNHNVMYWYQQKSSQAPKLLFHYYDKDFNNEADTPDNFQSRRPNTSFCFLDIRSPGLGDTAMYLCATSKGREEREQYFGPGTRLTVT.